This TCR beta chain derives from a study of control samples from healthy donors and cancer patients. Only in-frame clones appear in the TCRdb table, and some are missing; sequencing was by immunoSEQ multiplex PCR. The sample carries more than 70,000 clones, just under 90% recorded once. The CDR3 loop spans 14 amino acids. Germline V gives CDR1 SGHTA, CDR2 FQGNSA. V lost 0 bases to trimming and J lost 7 bases, with 10 bases between them. The receptor was isolated from a man aged 60 to 75 with lung cancer. The genes are TRBV7-2 and TRBJ2-1; D is undetermined. The material sequenced was PBMCs. The CDR3 here is CASSLAPPRNEQFF. The CDR3 DNA is TGTGCCAGCAGCTTAGCCCCTCCTAGGAATGAGCAGTTCTTC.